This TCR beta chain was retrieved from a study of siplizumab effects on memory and regulatory T cells. This CDR3 has 14 amino acids. The V gene's germline CDR1 is PRHDT and CDR2 FYEKMQ (reference sequence). Losses at the gene ends were 0 bases for V and 13 bases for J; bases not matched to a gene: 9. Some clones are missing from TCRdb's copy, which holds only in-frame ones; the method was immunoSEQ multiplex PCR. The table has 100,000 to 110,000 clones, approximately 91% seen once. Sequences were obtained from CD4+ T cells sorted from blood. V usage is TRBV13 and J usage is TRBJ1-2; 9 bases agree with TRBD1. The receptor was derived from a human donor in good health. As DNA, the CDR3 is TGTGCCAGCAGCTTAGGGGACAGGGGAGTTGTTTCCACCTTC. Amino acid sequence: CASSLGDRGVVSTF.